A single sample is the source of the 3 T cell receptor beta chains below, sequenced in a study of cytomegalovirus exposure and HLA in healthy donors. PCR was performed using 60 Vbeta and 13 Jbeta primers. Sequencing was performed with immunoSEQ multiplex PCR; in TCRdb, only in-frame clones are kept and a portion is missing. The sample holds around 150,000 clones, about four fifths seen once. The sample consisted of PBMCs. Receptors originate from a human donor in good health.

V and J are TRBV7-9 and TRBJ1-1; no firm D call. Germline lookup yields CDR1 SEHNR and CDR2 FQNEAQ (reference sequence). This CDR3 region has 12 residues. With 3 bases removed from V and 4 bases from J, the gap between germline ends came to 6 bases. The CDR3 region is CASSFLFTEAFF. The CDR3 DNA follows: TGTGCCAGCAGCTTTCTCTTCACTGAAGCTTTCTTT.

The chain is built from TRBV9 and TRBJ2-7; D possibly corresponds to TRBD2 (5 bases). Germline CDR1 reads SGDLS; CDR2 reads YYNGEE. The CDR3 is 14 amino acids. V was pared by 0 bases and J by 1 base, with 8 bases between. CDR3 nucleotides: TGTGCCAGCAGCGTAGATCGGGATTCCTACGAGCAGTACTTC. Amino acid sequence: CASSVDRDSYEQYF. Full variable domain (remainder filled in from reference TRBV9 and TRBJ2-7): DSGVTQTPKHLITATGQRVTLRCSPRSGDLSVYWYQQSLDQGLQFLIQYYNGEERAKGNILERFSAQQFPDLHSELNLSSLELGDSALYFCASSVDRDSYEQYFGPGTRLTVT.

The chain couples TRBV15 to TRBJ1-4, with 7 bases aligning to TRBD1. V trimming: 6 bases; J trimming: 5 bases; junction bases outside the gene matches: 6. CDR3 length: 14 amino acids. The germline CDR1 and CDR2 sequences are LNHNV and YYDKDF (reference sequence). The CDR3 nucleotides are TGTGCCACCAGTCAAGGGGGCCTAAATGAAAAACTGTTTTTT. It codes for CATSQGGLNEKLFF.